The next 18 T cell receptor beta chains were all read from a single sample in a study of T cells in Graves' hyperthyroidism and ophthalmopathy. Template material for amplifying TCR beta CDR3 regions consisted of RNA transcripts. The HTBI set primed first-round TCR CDR3 RT-PCR. One entry per CDR3 protein, called by TCRdb with MiXCR from the multiplex PCR reads. The top ten hold approximately 5.7% of the sample, which has hundreds of thousands of distinct CDR3 sequences, approximately 15% seen once. The specimen was blood. The receptors here all came from a woman aged 25 to 39 with Graves' hyperthyroidism that later progressed to Graves' ophthalmopathy.

This clonotype was picked up a small number of times. J is TRBJ2-3 and V is TRBV15; 14 bases are shared with TRBD2. Germline lookup yields CDR1 LNHNV and CDR2 YYDKDF (reference sequence). The CDR3 consists of 17 residues. Germline trimming cut 5 bases from V and 5 bases from J; bases unmatched to any gene: 9. The CDR3 DNA follows: TGTGCCACCAGCGGTAGACTAGCGGGAGGGCAGGTAGATACGCAGTATTTT. Protein sequence: CATSGRLAGGQVDTQYF.

This clonotype was detected many times. The chain recombines TRBV6-5 with TRBJ1-2; 9 nucleotides align to TRBD1. The V and J ends lost 1 base and 0 bases, in that order; junction bases with no gene match: 3. The CDR3 is 16 residues long. CDR1 and CDR2 from the germline V gene are MNHEY and SVGAGI. The CDR3 DNA sequence: TGTGCCAGCAGTTACTTGCGGACAGGGGCTAACTATGGCTACACCTTC. As protein: CASSYLRTGANYGYTF.

The V gene is TRBV7-9, the J gene TRBJ1-1; D possibly corresponds to TRBD1 (6 bases). CDR1 and CDR2 from the germline V gene are SEHNR and FQNEAQ (reference sequence). The CDR3 is 16 amino acids. V was cut by 3 bases and J by 5 bases, with 19 bases left in between. CDR3 in amino acids: CASSLWSGGGGTEAFF. The DNA of the CDR3 is TGTGCCAGCAGCTTGTGGTCCGGAGGGGGTGGTACTGAAGCTTTCTTT.

This clonotype has a handful of counts. The genes are TRBV19 and TRBJ2-3, with D tentatively TRBD2 (6 bases). Germline assignment: CDR1 LNHDA and CDR2 SQIVND (reference sequence). This CDR3 has 16 amino acids. The V end was cut by 6 bases, the J end by 0 bases, with 16 bases between. The CDR3: CASSPLLGRSTDTQYF. Written as DNA, the CDR3 is TGTGCCAGTAGCCCTCTACTAGGGAGGAGCACAGATACGCAGTATTTT.

This clonotype has just one count. A clone one base away is much larger, so this may be a read error. The V gene is TRBV12-3 or TRBV12-4, the J gene TRBJ2-2, with D perhaps TRBD2 (6 bases). This CDR3 comprises 15 residues. The ends were cut back, 10 bases at V and 0 bases at J, with 15 bases in the middle. The CDR3 sequence is CATRWGEANTGELFF. The CDR3 DNA follows: TGTGCCACCAGGTGGGGGGAGGCGAACACCGGGGAGCTGTTTTTT.

In regard to this clonotype: This may come from a read error, since a much larger clone is one base off. This chain connects TRBV20-1 to TRBJ1-2, with D possibly being TRBD1 (5 bases). Germline CDR1 reads DFQATT; CDR2 reads SNEGSKA (reference sequence). Trimming removed 2 bases from V and 7 bases from J, with 17 bases in between. This CDR3 contains 14 residues. The CDR3: CSARLGQGEVGYTF. DNA of the CDR3: TGCAGTGCTAGACTCGGGCAGGGTGAGGTTGGCTACACCTTC.

V gene TRBV11-2 combines with J gene TRBJ2-5; D is possibly TRBD1 (7 bases). This CDR3 comprises 15 residues. Germline CDR1 and CDR2: SGHAT and FQNNGV. V was clipped by 5 bases and J by 2 bases, with 15 bases between them. The CDR3 here is CASSLPGGGQETQYF. The CDR3 DNA reads TGTGCCAGCAGCCTCCCAGGGGGAGGACAAGAGACCCAGTACTTC.

This clonotype was seen ten or more times. J is TRBJ1-6 and V is TRBV25-1; 8 bases align to TRBD1. CDR3 size: 14 residues. Germline V lookup: CDR1 MGHDK, CDR2 SYGVNS. The V gene end was trimmed by 4 bases and the J gene end by 7 bases; junction bases not matched to a gene: 3. The DNA of the CDR3 is TGTGCCAGCAGTGCGACAGGGGAAAATTCACCCCTCCACTTT. Protein sequence: CASSATGENSPLHF. Full variable domain (outside the CDR3, taken from reference TRBV25-1 and TRBJ1-6): EADIYQTPRYLVIGTGKKITLECSQTMGHDKMYWYQQDPGMELHLIHYSYGVNSTEKGDLSSESTVSRIRTEHFPLTLESARPSHTSQYLCASSATGENSPLHFGNGTRLTVT.

Ten or more counts support this clonotype. V gene TRBV20-1 combines with J gene TRBJ2-1, with 7 nucleotides matching TRBD2. This CDR3 contains 14 residues. With 6 bases clipped from V and 3 bases from J, the junction kept 8 bases outside the gene matches. Germline lookup yields CDR1 DFQATT and CDR2 SNEGSKA (reference sequence). The CDR3 is CSATLAAFYNEQFF. The CDR3 nucleotides read TGCAGTGCCACCCTAGCGGCTTTCTACAATGAGCAGTTCTTC.

This clonotype was detected ten times or more. The gene calls are TRBV11-2 and TRBJ2-3; 9 bases fit TRBD2. The ends lost 4 bases at V and 3 bases at J; junction bases unmatched: 11. The CDR3 consists of 17 residues. CDR1 is SGHAT, CDR2 FQNNGV, per germline. In DNA form, the CDR3 reads TGTGCCAGCAGCTCCCCCCTAGCGGGAATGGTAACAGATACGCAGTATTTT. Its translation is CASSSPLAGMVTDTQYF.

DNA for the CDR3: TGCAGTGCTAGAGAAATGGCACTTACAGGGACTAGCGGCTACGAGCAGTACTTC. Translation: CSAREMALTGTSGYEQYF. This rearrangement joins TRBV20-1 to TRBJ2-7; 11 positions agree with TRBD2. V lost 0 bases, J lost 3 bases, and 13 bases stayed unmatched. Germline V lookup: CDR1 DFQATT, CDR2 SNEGSKA (reference sequence). This CDR3 comprises 18 residues.

The genes are TRBV20-1 and TRBJ1-1; weak D call: TRBD1 (5 bases). This CDR3 is 12 amino acids long. CDR1 is DFQATT and CDR2 is SNEGSKA in the germline V gene (reference sequence). V was shortened by 3 bases and J by 7 bases, with 12 bases between the two germline ends. CDR3 bases: TGCAGTGCTAGGCAGGGAGGGATTGAAGCTTTCTTT. This translates into CSARQGGIEAFF.

In regard to this clonotype: Possible read error: a much larger clone is one base away. The gene calls are TRBV27 and TRBJ2-7; 7 bases line up with TRBD1. Germline loops: CDR1 MNHEY, CDR2 SMNVEV (reference sequence). The length of the CDR3 is 15 residues. J lost 5 bases, V lost 4 bases, and 11 bases had no gene match. Written as DNA, the CDR3 is TGTGCCAGCAGTTCCGCCGGGACAGACCCCCACGAGCAGTACTTC. It is translated as CASSSAGTDPHEQYF.

This clonotype came up many times. This rearrangement joins TRBV20-1 to TRBJ2-7, with 7 bases aligning to TRBD1. The CDR3 covers 13 residues. Per the germline V gene, CDR1 is DFQATT and CDR2 is SNEGSKA (reference sequence). V lost 6 bases to trimming and J lost 2 bases; unmatched junction nucleotides: 7. The CDR3 coding sequence is TGCAGTGCGATAGACAGGGTACCCTACGAGCAGTACTTC. Its protein is CSAIDRVPYEQYF.

This clonotype was seen ten or more times. The chain employs TRBV7-9 and TRBJ2-3, with 10 nucleotides matching TRBD2. The CDR3 runs to 16 residues. Trimming cost V 5 bases and J 7 bases; bases outside gene matches: 12. The germline V gene encodes CDR1 SEHNR and CDR2 FQNEAQ (reference sequence). This chain's CDR3 is CASSARLAGVGNTQYF. Here the CDR3 DNA reads TGTGCCAGCAGCGCTAGACTAGCGGGTGTAGGAAATACGCAGTATTTT.

The table lists this clonotype with many counts. The V and J genes are TRBV11-2 and TRBJ2-3, with 8 bases fitting TRBD2. Looked up from germline, CDR1 is SGHAT and CDR2 is FQNNGV. V was pared by 1 base and J by 4 bases, with 4 bases of the junction left unmatched. This CDR3 is 15 amino acids long. In nucleotides, the CDR3 is TGTGCCAGCAGCTTAGGGTTGCGGGAGGCAGATACGCAGTATTTT. Amino acid sequence: CASSLGLREADTQYF.

The sample holds many counts of this clonotype. The rearrangement links TRBV27 to TRBJ2-1; TRBD2 aligns across 13 bases. V trimming: 6 bases; J trimming: 8 bases; junction bases outside the gene matches: 7. Germline CDR1 is MNHEY and CDR2 is SMNVEV (reference sequence). The CDR3 runs 15 residues. CDR3 loop: CASRGTSGRADEQFF. CDR3 DNA: TGTGCCAGCAGGGGAACTAGCGGGAGGGCCGATGAGCAGTTCTTC.

There are many counts of this clonotype. The chain couples TRBV6-1 to TRBJ1-4; TRBD1 might be the D (6 bases). Germline CDR1 reads MNHNS; CDR2 reads SASEGT. V lost 0 bases, J lost 5 bases, and 16 bases lay in between. The length of the CDR3 is 17 residues. The CDR3: CASSEALSGTHNEKLFF. In DNA, the CDR3 is TGTGCCAGCAGTGAAGCGCTGTCGGGGACACACAATGAAAAACTGTTTTTT.